This entry describes one T cell receptor beta chain. In the original analysis: Estimation of nucleated cell counts was performed using reference gene primer amplification. The repertoire was sequenced with immunoSEQ multiplex PCR; TCRdb's copy has only in-frame clones and lacks some. The V and J calls and the clone size are those of that table, but D and trimming were determined from the DNA. The table records 140,000 or so clones, about 80% of them present only once. The sample belongs to a study of blood T cell repertoires in COVID-19. Study background: Samples of COVID-19 (acute and convalescent) were obtained from the United States, Italy and Spain. T cells, B-cell-depleted T cells, or PBMCs provided the cDNA or gDNA that served as material.

Material for sequencing was PBMCs or T cells enriched from blood (not recorded which). The clonotype comes from a man between 45 and 60 years old who had recovered from COVID-19.

CDR3 nucleotide sequence: TGTGCCAGTAGTAAATGGCAGGGTGAGACCGAGCAGTACTTC. It codes for CASSKWQGETEQYF. This chain connects TRBV19 to TRBJ2-7; D is perhaps TRBD1 (5 bases). With 4 bases removed from V and 6 bases from J, the gap between germline ends came to 16 bases. This CDR3 has 14 amino acids. From germline, CDR1 is LNHDA and CDR2 SQIVND (reference sequence).